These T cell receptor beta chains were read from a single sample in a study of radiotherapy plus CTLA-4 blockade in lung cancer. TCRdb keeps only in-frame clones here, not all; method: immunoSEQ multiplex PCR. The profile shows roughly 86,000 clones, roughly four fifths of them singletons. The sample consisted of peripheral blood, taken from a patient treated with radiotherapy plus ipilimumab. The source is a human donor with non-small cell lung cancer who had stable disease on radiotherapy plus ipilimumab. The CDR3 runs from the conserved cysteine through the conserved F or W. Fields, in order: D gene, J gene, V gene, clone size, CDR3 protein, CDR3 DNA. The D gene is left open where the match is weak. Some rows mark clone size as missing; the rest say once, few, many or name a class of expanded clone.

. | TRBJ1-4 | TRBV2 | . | CASGVAGKDEKLFF | TGTGCCAGCGGGGTGGCAGGGAAGGATGAAAAACTGTTTTTT
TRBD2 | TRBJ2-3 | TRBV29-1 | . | CSGTSGADTQYF | TGCAGCGGGACTAGCGGGGCAGATACGCAGTATTTT
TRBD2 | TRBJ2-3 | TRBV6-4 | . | CASSEASGGTTDTQYF | TGTGCCAGCAGTGAGGCTAGCGGGGGGACCACAGATACGCAGTATTTT
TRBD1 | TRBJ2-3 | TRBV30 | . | CAWSRQGVFSDTQYF | TGTGCCTGGAGTCGACAGGGGGTGTTTTCAGATACGCAGTATTTT
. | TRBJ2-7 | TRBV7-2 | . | CASSPRTALTEQYF | TGTGCCAGCAGCCCTAGGACGGCTCTTACGGAGCAGTACTTC
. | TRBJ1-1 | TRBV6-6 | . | CASSYREAEAFF | TGTGCCAGCAGTTACCGGGAGGCTGAAGCTTTCTTT
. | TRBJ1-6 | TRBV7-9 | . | CASSHAQGYNSPLHF | TGTGCCAGCAGCCACGCCCAGGGATATAATTCACCCCTCCACTTT
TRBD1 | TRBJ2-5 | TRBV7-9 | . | CASSREGAAETQYF | TGTGCCAGCAGCCGAGAGGGGGCCGCGGAGACCCAGTACTTC
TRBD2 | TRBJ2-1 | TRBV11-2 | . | CASSLGGSRYNEQFF | TGTGCCAGCAGCTTAGGCGGGAGTCGATACAATGAGCAGTTCTTC
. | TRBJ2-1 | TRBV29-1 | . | CSVERAGTYNEQFF | TGCAGCGTTGAACGTGCAGGGACCTACAATGAGCAGTTCTTC
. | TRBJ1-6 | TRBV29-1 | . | CSVADLGSPLHF | TGCAGCGTTGCGGACCTTGGTTCACCCCTCCACTTT
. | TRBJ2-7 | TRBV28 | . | CASSSRPDSHEQYF | TGTGCCAGCAGTTCCCGCCCGGACAGCCACGAGCAGTACTTC
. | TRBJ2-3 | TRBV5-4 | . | CASSLRDSATDTQYF | TGTGCCAGCAGCTTACGGGACTCCGCTACAGATACGCAGTATTTT
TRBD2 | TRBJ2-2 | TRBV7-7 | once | CASSSLALNTGELFF | TGTGCTAGCAGCTCACTAGCGTTGAACACCGGGGAGCTGTTTTTT
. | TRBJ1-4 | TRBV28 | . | CASSLGQGSEKLFF | TGTGCCAGCAGTTTAGGGCAGGGTAGTGAAAAACTGTTTTTT
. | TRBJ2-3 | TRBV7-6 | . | CASSSPAPGRDTQYF | TGTGCCAGCAGCTCACCGGCCCCAGGGCGGGATACGCAGTATTTT
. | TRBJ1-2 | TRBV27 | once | CASSLWGGRGGYTF | TGTGCCAGCAGTTTATGGGGTGGGAGAGGTGGCTACACCTTC
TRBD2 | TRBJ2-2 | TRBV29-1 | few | CSVEGGLVWGRGTGELFF | TGCAGCGTTGAAGGGGGACTAGTCTGGGGTCGGGGCACCGGGGAGCTGTTTTTT
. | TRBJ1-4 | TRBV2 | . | CASSDLRKSNEKLFF | TGTGCCAGCAGTGATCTCCGGAAATCTAATGAAAAACTGTTTTTT
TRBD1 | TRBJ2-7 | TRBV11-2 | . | CASSLHGTGGEQYF | TGTGCCAGCAGCTTACATGGGACAGGGGGCGAGCAGTACTTC
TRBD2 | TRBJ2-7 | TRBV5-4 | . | CASSQGLAETYEQYF | TGTGCCAGCAGCCAAGGACTAGCGGAAACCTACGAGCAGTACTTC
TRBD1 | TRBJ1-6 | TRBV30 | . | CAWSGDREAYNSPLHF | TGTGCCTGGAGTGGGGACAGGGAAGCCTATAATTCACCCCTCCACTTT
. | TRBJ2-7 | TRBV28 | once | CASSFSGPGEQYF | TGTGCCAGCAGTTTTAGCGGTCCCGGCGAGCAGTACTTC
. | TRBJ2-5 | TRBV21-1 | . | CASSRSTGDQETQYF | TGTGCCAGCAGCAGATCTACAGGGGACCAAGAGACCCAGTACTTC
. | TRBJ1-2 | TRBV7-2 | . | CASSSGRPGGYTF | TGTGCCAGCAGCTCGGGACGGCCGGGCGGCTACACCTTC
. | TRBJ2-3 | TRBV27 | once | CASSKPEDTQYF | TGTGCCAGCAGTAAACCCGAGGATACGCAGTATTTT
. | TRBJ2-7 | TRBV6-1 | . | CASSAKTTSYEQYF | TGTGCCAGCAGTGCGAAGACCACCTCCTACGAGCAGTACTTC
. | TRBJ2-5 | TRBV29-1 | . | CSVLTAQETQYF | TGCAGCGTTCTCACAGCCCAAGAGACCCAGTACTTC
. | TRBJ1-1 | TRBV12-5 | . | CASALKENTEAFF | TGTGCTAGTGCCCTAAAGGAAAACACTGAAGCTTTCTTT
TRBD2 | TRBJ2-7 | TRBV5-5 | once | CASSFAGTSGGSSYEQYF | TGTGCCAGCAGCTTTGCCGGGACTAGCGGGGGAAGCTCCTACGAGCAGTACTTC
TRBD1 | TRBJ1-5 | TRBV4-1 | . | CASSQDGSGGIYQPQHF | TGCGCCAGCAGCCAAGACGGGTCAGGGGGAATATATCAGCCCCAGCATTTT
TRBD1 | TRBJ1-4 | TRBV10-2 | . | CASSAQGASNEKLFF | TGCGCCAGCAGTGCTCAGGGGGCCTCAAATGAAAAACTGTTTTTT
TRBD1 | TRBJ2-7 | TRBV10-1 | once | CASSVGQVGEQYF | TGCGCCAGCAGTGTAGGACAGGTCGGCGAGCAGTACTTC
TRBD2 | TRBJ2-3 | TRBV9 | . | CASSDTSGGAYTQYF | TGTGCCAGCAGCGATACTAGCGGGGGGGCTTATACGCAGTATTTT
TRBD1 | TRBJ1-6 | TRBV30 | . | CAWSATTGGNSPLHF | TGTGCCTGGAGTGCAACAACAGGGGGAAATTCACCCCTCCACTTT
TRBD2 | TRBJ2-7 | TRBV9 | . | CASSATSGGPYEQYF | TGTGCCAGCAGCGCGACTAGCGGGGGTCCCTACGAGCAGTACTTC
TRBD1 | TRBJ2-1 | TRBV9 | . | CASSVYPGGGSYNEQFF | TGTGCCAGCAGCGTATATCCAGGGGGTGGCTCCTACAATGAGCAGTTCTTC
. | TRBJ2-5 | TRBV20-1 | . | CSALAGTQYF | TGCAGTGCCCTAGCAGGGACCCAGTACTTC
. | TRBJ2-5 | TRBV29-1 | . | CSFQTDLVETQYF | TGCAGCTTCCAGACAGATTTGGTAGAGACCCAGTACTTC
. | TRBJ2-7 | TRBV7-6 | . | CASSYGTYYEQYF | TGTGCCAGCAGCTACGGGACTTACTACGAGCAGTACTTC
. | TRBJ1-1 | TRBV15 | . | CATSRERTRDTEAFF | TGTGCCACCAGCAGAGAAAGGACTAGGGACACTGAAGCTTTCTTT
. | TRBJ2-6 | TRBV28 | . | CASAAGTTSSGANVLTF | TGTGCCAGCGCCGCGGGGACAACCTCCTCTGGGGCCAACGTCCTGACTTTC
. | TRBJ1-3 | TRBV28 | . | CASSVRGRSGNTIYF | TGTGCCAGCAGTGTCCGGGGGCGCTCTGGAAACACCATATATTTT
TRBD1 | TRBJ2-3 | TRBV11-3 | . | CASSPGTGSRTDTQYF | TGTGCCAGCAGCCCCGGGACAGGGAGTAGGACAGATACGCAGTATTTT
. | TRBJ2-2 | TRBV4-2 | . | CASSQVTGELFF | TGTGCCAGCAGCCAAGTGACCGGGGAGCTGTTTTTT
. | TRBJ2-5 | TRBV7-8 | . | CASSLRLVQETQYF | TGTGCCAGCAGCCTCCGACTTGTACAAGAGACCCAGTACTTC
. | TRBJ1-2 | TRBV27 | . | CASSQDANYGYTF | TGTGCCAGCAGTCAGGACGCTAACTATGGCTACACCTTC
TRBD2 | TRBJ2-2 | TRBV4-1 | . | CASGARGANTGELFF | TGCGCCAGCGGCGCCCGGGGGGCGAACACCGGGGAGCTGTTTTTT
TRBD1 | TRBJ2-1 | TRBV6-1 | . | CASRITGGKEQFF | TGTGCCAGCAGAATCACAGGGGGAAAAGAGCAGTTCTTC
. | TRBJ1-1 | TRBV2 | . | CASSVEGTVNTEAFF | TGTGCCAGCAGTGTGGAAGGGACGGTGAACACTGAAGCTTTCTTT
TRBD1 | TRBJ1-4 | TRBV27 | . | CASSFQGGEKLFF | TGTGCCAGCAGTTTCCAGGGGGGGGAAAAACTGTTTTTT
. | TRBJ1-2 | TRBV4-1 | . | CASSQEDQGLYGYTF | TGCGCCAGCAGCCAAGAAGATCAGGGCCTCTATGGCTACACCTTC
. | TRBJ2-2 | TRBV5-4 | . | CASSPGPNTGELFF | TGTGCCAGCAGCCCTGGACCTAACACCGGGGAGCTGTTTTTT